The 9 T cell receptor beta chains in this list originate from one sample, sequenced in a study of control samples from healthy donors and cancer patients. Profiled with immunoSEQ multiplex PCR; TCRdb holds only in-frame clones, not every one. Of approximately 150,000 clones detected, 96% appear once; the ten largest clones hold over 1%. Source material: blood. These receptors all stem from a woman aged 25 to 45 in good health.

The chain employs TRBV19 and TRBJ2-3; D possibly corresponds to TRBD2 (5 bases). V was trimmed by 8 bases and J by 0 bases, leaving 9 bases between them. Germline loops: CDR1 LNHDA, CDR2 SQIVND (reference sequence). This CDR3 spans 13 amino acids. This CDR3 is CASVSASTDTQYF. Here the CDR3 DNA reads TGTGCCAGTGTTAGCGCTAGCACAGATACGCAGTATTTT.

This chain connects TRBV30 to TRBJ1-2; D call uncertain. Trimming removed 0 bases at V and 1 base at J, with 6 bases between. The CDR3 contains 13 residues. Germline CDR1 GTSNPN, CDR2 SVGIG (reference sequence). The DNA for the CDR3 is TGTGCCTGGAGTGTAATACGTAACTATGGCTACACCTTC. Translating gives CAWSVIRNYGYTF.

This clone was found a few times. The junction departs from germline at one end; a sequencing error may be responsible. Other DNA sequences in this specimen translate into the identical CDR3. The chain recombines TRBV2 with TRBJ2-2; 9 bases line up with TRBD2. Germline V gene sequence: CDR1 SNHLY, CDR2 FYNNEI. The CDR3 sequence is 15 residues long. The CDR3 region has the DNA TGTGCAAGCAGAGGCGGGGGGGCCGACACCGGGGAGCTGTTTTTT. This encodes CASRGGGADTGELFF.

This clone was counted a single time. The V gene is TRBV29-1, the J gene TRBJ2-5; no definite D call. This CDR3 has 10 amino acids. CDR1 and CDR2 from the germline V gene are SQVTM and ANQGSEA. V lost 3 bases and J 5 bases, leaving 4 bases between the germline ends. The CDR3 sequence is CSVDRETQYF. In DNA form, the CDR3 reads TGCAGCGTTGATCGTGAGACCCAGTACTTC.

CDR3 loop: CASSLQGLNTEAFF. In DNA form, the CDR3 reads TGTGCCAGCAGCTTACAGGGGCTCAACACTGAAGCTTTCTTT. V usage is TRBV11-2 and J usage is TRBJ1-1; D might be TRBD1 (6 bases). CDR1 is SGHAT and CDR2 is FQNNGV in the germline V gene. V was shortened by 2 bases and J by 2 bases, with 9 bases between the two germline ends. The CDR3 covers 14 residues.

The V call is TRBV18, the J call TRBJ1-1, with unresolved D. CDR1 KGHSH and CDR2 LQKENI come from the germline V gene. V was clipped by 0 bases and J by 4 bases, with 15 bases between them. CDR3 length: 16 amino acids. The CDR3 DNA follows: TGTGCCAGCTCACCACCCTGGGCGGGGTCGGGCACTGAAGCTTTCTTT. This gives the protein CASSPPWAGSGTEAFF.

The chain has TRBV18 and TRBJ2-7; maybe TRBD1 (5 bases). Germline CDR1 reads KGHSH; CDR2 reads LQKENI. The V end lost 2 bases, the J end lost 5 bases, and 7 bases lay between the germline ends. The CDR3 runs to 12 residues. CDR3: CASSPGAHEQYF. CDR3 coding DNA: TGTGCCAGCTCACCAGGGGCCCACGAGCAGTACTTC.

This chain uses TRBV18 with TRBJ2-7; D may be TRBD1 (6 bases). Germline loops: CDR1 KGHSH, CDR2 LQKENI. The germline V and J ends were trimmed by 0 bases and 0 bases, with 12 bases remaining between them. The CDR3 is 16 amino acids. As DNA, the CDR3 is TGTGCCAGCTCACCACCGGCCAGGGGTAACTCCTACGAGCAGTACTTC. Translated: CASSPPARGNSYEQYF. Together with reference TRBV18 and TRBJ2-7, the CDR3 gives the full variable domain: NAGVMQNPRHLVRRRGQEARLRCSPMKGHSHVYWYRQLPEEGLKFMVYLQKENIIDESGMPKERFSAEFPKEGPSILRIQQVVRGDSAAYFCASSPPARGNSYEQYFGPGTRLTVT.

The J gene is TRBJ2-3, the V gene TRBV6-5; the D gene is possibly TRBD2 (6 bases). The germline gives CDR1 MNHEY, CDR2 SVGAGI. Trimming shortened V by 4 bases and J by 0 bases, and 14 bases separated the two germline ends. This CDR3 has 16 amino acids. CDR3 sequence (DNA): TGTGCCAGCAGTTTCGTAATTGGGACTAGCACAGATACGCAGTATTTT. Amino acid sequence: CASSFVIGTSTDTQYF.